The clone carrying this T cell receptor (beta chain) was observed a few times. The antigen is undetermined. This record comes from a study of cytomegalovirus exposure and HLA in healthy donors. Looked up from germline, CDR1 is MRHNA and CDR2 is SNTAGT. The CDR3 is made up of 15 amino acids. V trimming: 5 bases; J trimming: 1 base; junction bases outside the gene matches: 5. This PCR relied on a set of 60 Vbeta primers and 13 Jbeta primers. Using immunoSEQ multiplex PCR, the repertoire was profiled, and TCRdb retains in-frame clones only, with some absent. The data contain approximately 150,000 clones, 80% of them singletons. Study observations and caveats: Association of a missense DCLRE1C variant with TCR beta V- and J-gene trimming was reported in a later analysis.

The source material was PBMCs. The chain couples TRBV6-4 to TRBJ2-5, with 9 bases fitting TRBD2. This sequence originates from a woman aged 40 to 50 in good health and CMV-seronegative. The CDR3 region has the DNA TGTGCCAGCAGTCGCTCAGCGGGAGGCCAAGAGACCCAGTACTTC. Its protein product is CASSRSAGGQETQYF.